These 7 T cell receptor beta chains were all obtained from the same sample, sequenced in a study of cytomegalovirus exposure and HLA in healthy donors. The primer mix had 60 Vbeta and 13 Jbeta primers. The assay was immunoSEQ multiplex PCR, and TCRdb's table has in-frame clones only and misses some. Of 95,000 to 150,000 clones listed, 75% to 90% are singletons. The sample comprised PBMCs. The receptors come from a female donor in good health and CMV-seropositive.

This chain connects TRBV5-1 to TRBJ1-1; D is unresolved. The CDR3 has 14 residues. Germline V CDR1 and CDR2: SGHRS, YFSETQ. Trimming removed 0 bases from V and 1 base from J, with 7 bases in between. CDR3 DNA sequence: TGCGCCAGCAGCTTGGGTGTTAAGAACACTGAAGCTTTCTTT. As protein: CASSLGVKNTEAFF.

This clone showed up just once. V and J are TRBV28 and TRBJ1-2; no definite D call. The CDR3 has 13 residues. Germline CDR1 MDHEN, CDR2 SYDVKM. V lost 3 bases and J 4 bases, leaving 9 bases between the germline ends. The DNA of the CDR3 is TGTGCCAGCAGTTTTCGGGCGGGCTATGGCTACACCTTC. The encoded protein is CASSFRAGYGYTF.

This clone was counted between two and nine times. This rearrangement joins TRBV10-3 to TRBJ2-3; D remains unclear. Trimming took off 0 bases at V and 2 bases at J, with 9 bases between the two ends. The CDR3 is made up of 15 amino acids. The V gene's germline CDR1 is ENHRY and CDR2 SYGVKD. CDR3 in amino acids: CAISESSLNTDTQYF. The CDR3 DNA is TGTGCCATCAGTGAGTCTAGCTTGAACACAGATACGCAGTATTTT.

The genes are TRBV11-2 and TRBJ1-1, with a possible D match to TRBD1 (5 bases). The CDR3 has 14 residues. V was clipped by 3 bases and J by 1 base, with 9 bases between them. CDR1 is SGHAT and CDR2 is FQNNGV in the germline V gene. DNA for the CDR3: TGTGCCAGCAGCTTCTCGCAGGGGAACACTGAAGCTTTCTTT. It encodes CASSFSQGNTEAFF.

This clone has a handful of counts. The chain uses TRBV6-6 and TRBJ1-2; D remains unclear. V dropped 4 bases and J dropped 4 bases, with 4 bases sitting between them. This CDR3 comprises 11 residues. CDR1 is MNHNY, CDR2 SVGAGI, per germline (reference sequence). The chain's CDR3 is CASSWSYGYTF. Written as DNA, the CDR3 is TGTGCCAGCAGTTGGAGCTATGGCTACACCTTC.

The chain's CDR3 is CASSLPVSYNEQFF. The CDR3 region has the DNA TGTGCCAGCAGTTTACCAGTTTCCTACAATGAGCAGTTCTTC. The gene calls are TRBV28 and TRBJ2-1; D gene ambiguous. This CDR3 comprises 14 residues. Germline V gene data show CDR1 as MDHEN and CDR2 as SYDVKM. Trimming removed 2 bases from V and 1 base from J, with 6 bases in between.

The V gene is TRBV7-2, the J gene TRBJ1-6; D not resolved. Germline V gene lookup returns CDR1 SGHTA and CDR2 FQGNSA. CDR3 length equals 16 residues. The ends were cut back, 6 bases at V and 4 bases at J, with 16 bases in the middle. CDR3 bases: TGTGCCAGCAGTCCGAGGGCCGCCAGTTATAATTCACCCCTCCACTTT. Its protein product is CASSPRAASYNSPLHF.